Listed below are T cell receptor beta chains from one sample, sequenced in a study of molecular identifiers for immune sequencing clone quantification. One entry per CDR3 protein results from TCRdb running MiXCR on the PCR reads. The data show approximately 97,000 distinct CDR3 sequences, with 20% to 30% seen just once and approximately 0.94% held by the top ten. Sequenced sample: naive CD8+ T cells from blood, with Jurkat cell RNA spiked in. The receptors come from a human donor in good health. Some libraries in this study had Jurkat cell RNA spiked in. The CDR3 runs from the conserved cysteine through the conserved F or W. The D gene is left open where the match is weak. Only part of the rows carry a size: once, few, many, or a class if the clone is expanded.

V gene: TRBV29-1
J gene: TRBJ1-3
clone size: many
D gene: -
CDR3 DNA: TGCAGCGTTACCGGGGAATCTGGAAACACCATATATTTT
CDR3 protein: CSVTGESGNTIYF

V gene: TRBV19
J gene: TRBJ2-7
clone size: many
D gene: -
CDR3 DNA: TGTGCCAGTAGTACCCCAGGGGGGAACGAGCAGTACTTC
CDR3 protein: CASSTPGGNEQYF

V gene: TRBV6-5
J gene: TRBJ2-3
clone size: many
D gene: -
CDR3 DNA: TGTGCCAGCAGTCCCTTACCGGCCAGAAGCACAGATACGCAGTATTTT
CDR3 protein: CASSPLPARSTDTQYF

V gene: TRBV19
J gene: TRBJ1-2
clone size: few
D gene: TRBD1
CDR3 DNA: TGTGCCAGTACTTACCTCCCTGGGACAGGGGAGGACTATGGCTACACCTTC
CDR3 protein: CASTYLPGTGEDYGYTF

V gene: TRBV7-9
J gene: TRBJ1-1
clone size: many
D gene: -
CDR3 DNA: TGTGCCAGCAGCTTATCAAGTGGGGTAGGGACTGAAGCTTTCTTT
CDR3 protein: CASSLSSGVGTEAFF

V gene: TRBV2
J gene: TRBJ2-1
clone size: many
D gene: TRBD2
CDR3 DNA: TGTGCCAGCAGTGTAGGCGCGGGGGGGTTACCCCCCTACAATGAGCAGTTCTTC
CDR3 protein: CASSVGAGGLPPYNEQFF

V gene: TRBV7-2
J gene: TRBJ2-7
clone size: few
D gene: TRBD1
CDR3 DNA: TGTGCCAGCAGCTTAGCATTATCCGGGACAGGGATAAGGTACGAGCAGTACTTC
CDR3 protein: CASSLALSGTGIRYEQYF

V gene: TRBV10-3
J gene: TRBJ2-1
clone size: -
D gene: -
CDR3 DNA: TGTGCCATCAGTGAGTCGCCGGGTTCCTACAATGAGCAGTTCTTC
CDR3 protein: CAISESPGSYNEQFF

V gene: TRBV12-3/TRBV12-4
J gene: TRBJ1-2
clone size: -
D gene: -
CDR3 DNA: TGTGCCAGCAGTTCGGGGACATCCGCCCACTATGGCTACACCTTC
CDR3 protein: CASSSGTSAHYGYTF

V gene: TRBV27
J gene: TRBJ1-2
clone size: many
D gene: -
CDR3 DNA: TGTGCCAGCAGTTTAAGGCGTAACTATGGCTACACCTTC
CDR3 protein: CASSLRRNYGYTF

V gene: TRBV11-2
J gene: TRBJ2-7
clone size: many
D gene: -
CDR3 DNA: TGTGCCAGCAGCTCGGTAGCGTCCTACGAGCAGTACTTC
CDR3 protein: CASSSVASYEQYF

V gene: TRBV14
J gene: TRBJ2-7
clone size: many
D gene: -
CDR3 DNA: TGTGCCAGCAGCCAAGACGCAGGGGACGAGCAGTACTTC
CDR3 protein: CASSQDAGDEQYF

V gene: TRBV2
J gene: TRBJ2-5
clone size: few
D gene: TRBD2
CDR3 DNA: TGTGCCAGCAGTGAGAGAGGTAGCGGGCAAGAGACCCAGTACTTC
CDR3 protein: CASSERGSGQETQYF

V gene: TRBV12-3/TRBV12-4
J gene: TRBJ2-5
clone size: many
D gene: -
CDR3 DNA: TGTGCCAGCAGTCCAGGGATGGCACAAGAGACCCAGTACTTC
CDR3 protein: CASSPGMAQETQYF

V gene: TRBV25-1
J gene: TRBJ2-2
clone size: -
D gene: -
CDR3 DNA: TGTGCCAGCAGTGAGACCTTTGTGATGGGGCCCGGGGAGCTGTTTTTT
CDR3 protein: CASSETFVMGPGELFF

V gene: TRBV11-2
J gene: TRBJ2-5
clone size: many
D gene: -
CDR3 DNA: TGTGCCAGCAGCTTAGAATACAGGGTAGACACCCAGTACTTC
CDR3 protein: CASSLEYRVDTQYF